This paragraph reports one T cell receptor (beta chain). Its antigen remains unidentified. Profiled with immunoSEQ multiplex PCR; TCRdb holds only in-frame clones, not every one. The repertoire holds 250,000 to 300,000 clones, with around 93% as singletons. The trim removed 5 bases at V and 9 bases at J, leaving 8 bases unmatched. CDR1 and CDR2 from the germline V gene are SGHTA and FQGNSA. CDR3 length: 13 amino acids. These data come from a study of T cell responses to AZD1222 COVID-19 vaccine. Study results and limitations: Targets within unmutated variant regions were reportedly found for nearly half of spike-specific TCRs. Spike-specific TCR repertoires showed rising breadth and depth after two AZD1222 doses.

The sequence was collected from an adult who received the AZD1222 COVID-19 vaccine. This sample comprised peripheral blood, obtained 28 days after the second AZD1222 dose. J is TRBJ2-3 and V is TRBV7-2; TRBD1 agrees at 7 bases. The CDR3 region is CASSAPNRGTQYF. The DNA for the CDR3 is TGTGCCAGCAGCGCTCCCAACAGGGGAACGCAGTATTTT.